The rows below give T cell receptor beta chains drawn from one sample of a study of read filtering for tumor transcriptome and immune sequencing. TCRdb used MiXCR to reprocess the reads, holding one entry per CDR3 protein. Altogether approximately 62,000 distinct CDR3 sequences are present, approximately 18% being singletons, with the ten largest covering roughly 11%. The sequencing sample was made of a population of CD138-negative cells sorted from bone marrow. These receptors all come from a donor at least 40 years old with multiple myeloma. Both conserved end residues are part of each CDR3. The D gene is left open where the match is weak. Size tells how often a clone was seen (once, few, many) or the class of an expanded clone, and some rows leave it out.

d_gene	v_gene	abundance	j_gene	CDR3nt	CDR3aa
TRBD2	TRBV30	many	TRBJ2-1	TGTGCCTGGAGTGCCCGAAGCAGCGGGAGGGCCGATGAGCAGTTCTTC	CAWSARSSGRADEQFF
.	TRBV6-2/TRBV6-3	.	TRBJ1-2	TGTGCCAGCAGTTACATTCAAGGCTACACCTTC	CASSYIQGYTF
.	TRBV20-1	medium-sized	TRBJ2-1	TGCAGTGCTCACCACTCCCTAGCGAGCTCCTACAATGAGCAGTTCTTC	CSAHHSLASSYNEQFF
.	TRBV20-1	once	TRBJ1-6	TGCAGTGCTAGTCCGGGCAACAGGGAAACCTCCCTCCACTTT	CSASPGNRETSLHF
.	TRBV20-1	many	TRBJ1-1	TGCAGTGCTAGGTTGGGAGGGAACACTGAAGCTTTCTTT	CSARLGGNTEAFF
TRBD1	TRBV10-3	.	TRBJ2-5	TGTGCCATCGGGGTTCCGACAGGGCCCCCCCCCCAACTTCAAGAGACCCAGTACTTC	CAIGVPTGPPPQLQETQYF
.	TRBV2	.	TRBJ2-5	TGTGCCAGCAGCCAGATGTACCGAGAAACCCAGTACTTC	CASSQMYRETQYF
.	TRBV5-1	.	TRBJ2-7	TGCGCCAGCAGCGCATGGAGGGGTGAGTCCTACGAGCAGTACTTC	CASSAWRGESYEQYF
.	TRBV7-2	many	TRBJ2-1	TGTGCCAGCAGCTTTTTCAGCGGAAAGCTTGAGCAGTTCTTC	CASSFFSGKLEQFF
TRBD2	TRBV6-2/TRBV6-3	medium-sized	TRBJ2-1	TGTGCCAGCAGTTTGGGAACTAGCGGTTACTCCTACAATGAGCAGTTCTTC	CASSLGTSGYSYNEQFF
.	TRBV5-1	.	TRBJ2-1	TGCGCCAGCAGCTACCCCTGGGGGAATGAGCAGTTCTTC	CASSYPWGNEQFF
TRBD2	TRBV25-1	many	TRBJ2-1	TGTGCCAGCAGTGAGACTAGCGGCTACAATGAGCAGTTCTTC	CASSETSGYNEQFF
TRBD2	TRBV2	few	TRBJ2-7	TGTGCCAGCATGGCGGGGGGTGTCAGACGCGAGCAGTACTTC	CASMAGGVRREQYF
.	TRBV10-3	many	TRBJ2-6	TGTGCCATCAGTGATAAGGGAAATTTTGCCAACGTCCTGACTTTC	CAISDKGNFANVLTF
.	TRBV14	many	TRBJ1-1	TGTGCCAGCAGCCAAGGAGGTGAAGCTTTCTTT	CASSQGGEAFF
TRBD1	TRBV3-1	.	TRBJ1-1	TGTGCCAGCAGGCAGGACAGGGGAAACACTGAAGCTTTCTTT	CASRQDRGNTEAFF
.	TRBV29-1	many	TRBJ2-1	TGCAGCGTTTATCGGACCGCTATGTATGAGCAGTTCTTC	CSVYRTAMYEQFF
.	TRBV4-1	many	TRBJ1-2	TGCGCCAGCAGCCAAAACAGGGCAGTTTACTATGGCTACACCTTC	CASSQNRAVYYGYTF
.	TRBV29-1	few	TRBJ2-1	TGCAGCGTTGAAGGGTTTAATAGGGAGATAGGTGAGCAGCTCTTC	CSVEGFNREIGEQLF
.	TRBV21-1	many	TRBJ1-1	TGTGCCAGCAGCAAAGAATCCAGCTCCAACACTGAAGCTTTCTTT	CASSKESSSNTEAFF
.	TRBV15	many	TRBJ2-2	TGTGCCACAAAGCAAGGAGGGGGGAACACCGGGGAGCTGTTTTTT	CATKQGGGNTGELFF
TRBD1	TRBV29-1	many	TRBJ2-2	TGCAGGAAGGGGGCCTTTCGCTTGAACACCGGGGAGCTGTTTTTT	CRKGAFRLNTGELFF
TRBD2	TRBV28	.	TRBJ2-7	TGTGCCAGCAGACCTGGTGGGACTAGTACCTACGAGCAGTACTTC	CASRPGGTSTYEQYF
TRBD2	TRBV11-3	many	TRBJ2-1	TGTGCCAGCAGCTTAGCCCGGGGGGGCCATGATGAGCAGTTCTTC	CASSLARGGHDEQFF
TRBD2	TRBV20-1	many	TRBJ2-3	TGCAGTGCTAGAGGCGTTGGGGGGAGGGCAGATACGCAGTATTTT	CSARGVGGRADTQYF
.	TRBV9	many	TRBJ2-1	TGTGCCAGCAGCGTAGTAAGAGATGAGCAGTTCTTC	CASSVVRDEQFF
.	TRBV2	few	TRBJ2-3	TGTGCCAGCAGCGCCCAGGCGTCGGGCACAGATACGCAGTATTTT	CASSAQASGTDTQYF
TRBD1	TRBV29-1	many	TRBJ2-1	TGCAGCGGGAGGGCAGGGGGCCACAATGAGCAGTTCTTC	CSGRAGGHNEQFF
.	TRBV6-2/TRBV6-3	many	TRBJ2-3	TGTGCCAGCAGCCAGGCGGCAGATACGCAGTATTTT	CASSQAADTQYF
.	TRBV5-1	many	TRBJ2-1	TGCGCCAGCAGCCGCGGGGCCTACAATGAGCAGTTCTTC	CASSRGAYNEQFF
.	TRBV7-2	many	TRBJ1-6	TGTGCCAGCAGCTTAGCACCCGGAGGGAATTCACCCCTCCACTTT	CASSLAPGGNSPLHF
.	TRBV15	many	TRBJ2-1	TGTGCCACCAGCAGAGGAAGGGCTAGCAAGAATGAGCAGTTCTTC	CATSRGRASKNEQFF
.	TRBV5-4	many	TRBJ2-5	TGTGCCAGCAGCTTCCGCGCGGGCGGTCTCCAAGAGACCCAGTACTTC	CASSFRAGGLQETQYF
TRBD1	TRBV6-2/TRBV6-3	many	TRBJ1-1	TGTGCCAGCCTGGAGAGGGGGCCTATGAACACTGAAGCTTTCTTT	CASLERGPMNTEAFF
.	TRBV10-3	many	TRBJ2-2	TGTGCCATCAGAACCGGGACGGTGAACACCGGGGAGCTGTTTTTT	CAIRTGTVNTGELFF
.	TRBV20-1	.	TRBJ1-1	TGCAGTGCTTTCCGAGGAGGGTACACTGAAGCTTTCTTT	CSAFRGGYTEAFF
.	TRBV19	few	TRBJ2-3	TGTGCCAGTGGACCGGGACTCAGCACAGATACGCAGTATTTT	CASGPGLSTDTQYF
.	TRBV5-1	few	TRBJ2-1	TGCGCCAGCAGCTTTTCTTCCCACAATGAGCAGTTCTTC	CASSFSSHNEQFF
.	TRBV6-5	many	TRBJ1-2	TGTGCCAGCAGTTATTATGGGGACTATGGCTACACCTTC	CASSYYGDYGYTF
TRBD2	TRBV29-1	many	TRBJ2-3	TGCAGCGCGGGACTAGCGGGGGGCACAGATACGCAGTATTTT	CSAGLAGGTDTQYF
.	TRBV5-1	many	TRBJ2-7	TGCGCCAGCGGGGTGGGGGCTACCTACGAGCAGTACTTC	CASGVGATYEQYF
.	TRBV6-5	many	TRBJ2-1	TGTGCCAGCAGCAGAGACCGGGACACCTACAATGAGCAGTTCTTC	CASSRDRDTYNEQFF
TRBD2	TRBV6-6	many	TRBJ2-4	TGTGCCAGCAGTTACGGGACTAGCGGGGGGGCAGACATTCAGTACTTC	CASSYGTSGGADIQYF
TRBD1	TRBV3-1	many	TRBJ1-4	TGTGCCAGCAGCCGGAGCCTGGGGACAGGGGATGAAAAACTGTTTTTT	CASSRSLGTGDEKLFF
.	TRBV29-1	.	TRBJ2-1	TGCTGCGTTGGTGCTAGCGTAACTACTTTCTACAATGAGCAGTTCTTC	CCVGASVTTFYNEQFF
TRBD2	TRBV29-1	.	TRBJ2-2	TGCAGCGTTGAAGAAGCGGGAGGGCCCGCCGGGGAGCTGTCTTTT	CSVEEAGGPAGELSF
TRBD1	TRBV5-1	many	TRBJ1-1	TGCGCCAGCAGGGGACAGGGCGGATCTGGCACTGAAGCTTTCTTT	CASRGQGGSGTEAFF
TRBD2	TRBV7-2	many	TRBJ2-1	TGTGCCAGCAGCTTAGCCGCTAGCGGGAGCTCTCACAATGAGCAGTTCTTC	CASSLAASGSSHNEQFF
TRBD2	TRBV6-5	many	TRBJ2-7	TGTGCCAGCAGTTACGGCGGGAGGACCTACGAGCAGTACTTC	CASSYGGRTYEQYF
.	TRBV4-1	.	TRBJ1-1	TGTACCAGCAGCCAAGGCGGATCAGTCACTGAAGCTTTCTTT	CTSSQGGSVTEAFF
TRBD2	TRBV29-1	many	TRBJ2-4	TGCAGCGTATCCTGGACTAGCGGGGGCCAAAACATTCAGTACTTC	CSVSWTSGGQNIQYF
.	TRBV15	few	TRBJ1-4	TGTGCCACCAGCAGTTTTGACGCCGGGGACCATAATGAAAAACTGTTTTTT	CATSSFDAGDHNEKLFF
TRBD2	TRBV6-5	few	TRBJ2-3	TGTGCCAGCAGTCGAAGACTAGCGGGGTACACAGATACGCAGTATTTT	CASSRRLAGYTDTQYF
.	TRBV6-6	many	TRBJ2-7	TGTGCCTCCACCGGAACAGCGGTGATCTACGAGCAGTACTTC	CASTGTAVIYEQYF
.	TRBV5-1	many	TRBJ1-1	TGCGCCAGCAGCTTGCCGGGGAGGGTAGGAACTGAAGCTTTCTTT	CASSLPGRVGTEAFF
.	TRBV12-3/TRBV12-4	.	TRBJ1-1	TGTGCCAGTAAGGAGGGGTTGAGGAACACTGAAGCTTCCTTT	CASKEGLRNTEASF
.	TRBV5-1	.	TRBJ2-7	TGCGCCAGCAGCCCCTCCAGGACTCATTCCTGCGAGCAGTACTTC	CASSPSRTHSCEQYF
.	TRBV20-1	many	TRBJ2-1	TGCAGTGCCGCTCGATTCCACAATGAGCAGTTCTTC	CSAARFHNEQFF
.	TRBV2	many	TRBJ2-1	TGTGCCAGCAGTGAAGAAAGACAGGCCAATGAGCAGTTCTTC	CASSEERQANEQFF
TRBD2	TRBV12-3/TRBV12-4	few	TRBJ2-1	TGTGCCAGCAGTTTTGGGACTAGCGCCTACAATGAGCAGTTCTTC	CASSFGTSAYNEQFF